What follows are 3 T cell receptor beta chains derived from one specimen sequenced in a study of OX40 agonist ivuxolimab in advanced cancers. Assay: immunoSEQ multiplex PCR; the TCRdb copy retains only in-frame clones and omits some. The repertoire has around 27,000 clones, roughly 82% of them found once; the top ten carry around 15%. The source was CD4+ or CD8+ T cells sorted from blood, collected in a trial of the OX40 agonist ivuxolimab. These receptors were taken from an adult with an advanced solid tumor such as melanoma, head and neck, liver or kidney cancer.

The rearrangement uses TRBV19 and TRBJ2-1; a possible D gene is TRBD2 (6 bases). Looked up from germline, CDR1 is LNHDA and CDR2 is SQIVND (reference sequence). With 3 bases removed from V and 15 bases from J, the gap between germline ends came to 18 bases. This CDR3 comprises 13 residues. In nucleotides, the CDR3 is TGTGCCAGTAGTATGGGAACGGGAGATCCTGGGTTCTTC. It translates to CASSMGTGDPGFF.

V is TRBV30 and J is TRBJ1-1, with 8 bases lining up with TRBD1. V was clipped by 5 bases and J by 7 bases; unmatched bases: 9. The CDR3 extends over 13 amino acids. The germline CDR1 and CDR2 sequences are GTSNPN and SVGIG (reference sequence). The CDR3 is CAWEAGTGDEAFF. The CDR3, as DNA: TGTGCCTGGGAGGCCGGGACAGGAGATGAAGCTTTCTTT.

This clone was observed a few times. The V call is TRBV5-3, the J call TRBJ1-1; the D gene is possibly TRBD1 (6 bases). TRBV5-3 is assigned to the ORF class and has an uncertain function. V lost 6 bases, J lost 1 base, and 10 bases lay in between. There are 13 residues in the CDR3. The CDR3 loop reads CARKQGWNTEAFF. CDR3 in DNA: TGTGCCAGAAAACAGGGATGGAACACTGAAGCTTTCTTT.